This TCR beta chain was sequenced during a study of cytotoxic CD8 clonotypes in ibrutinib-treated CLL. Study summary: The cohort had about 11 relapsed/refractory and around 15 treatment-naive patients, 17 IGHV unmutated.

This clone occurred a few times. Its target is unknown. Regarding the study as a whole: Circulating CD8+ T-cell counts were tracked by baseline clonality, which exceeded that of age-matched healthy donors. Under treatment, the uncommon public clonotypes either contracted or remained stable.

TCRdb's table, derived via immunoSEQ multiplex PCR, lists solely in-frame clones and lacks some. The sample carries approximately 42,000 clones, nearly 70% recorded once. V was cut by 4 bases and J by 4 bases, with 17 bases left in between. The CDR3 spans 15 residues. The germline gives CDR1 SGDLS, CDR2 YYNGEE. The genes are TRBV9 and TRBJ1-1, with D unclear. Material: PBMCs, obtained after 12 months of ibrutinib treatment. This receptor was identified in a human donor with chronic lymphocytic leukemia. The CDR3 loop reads CASSPGPLKGTEAFF. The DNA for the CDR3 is TGTGCCAGCAGCCCCGGACCCCTAAAGGGCACTGAAGCTTTCTTT.